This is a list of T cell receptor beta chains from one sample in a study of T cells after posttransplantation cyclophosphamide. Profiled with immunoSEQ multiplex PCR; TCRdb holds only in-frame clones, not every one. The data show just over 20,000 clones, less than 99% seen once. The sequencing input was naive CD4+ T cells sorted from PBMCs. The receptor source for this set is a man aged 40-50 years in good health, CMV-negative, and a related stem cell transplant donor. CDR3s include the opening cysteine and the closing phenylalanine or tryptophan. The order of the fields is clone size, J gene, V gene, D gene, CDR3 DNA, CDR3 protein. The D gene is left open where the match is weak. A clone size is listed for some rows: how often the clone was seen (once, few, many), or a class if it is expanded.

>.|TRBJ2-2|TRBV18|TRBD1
TGTGCCAGCTCACCACCGGGACAGATCCTTGGGGAGCTGTTTTTT
CASSPPGQILGELFF
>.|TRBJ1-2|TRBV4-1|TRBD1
TGCGCCAGCAGGCCCGTTGGACAGGGGAAAGGCTACACCTTC
CASRPVGQGKGYTF
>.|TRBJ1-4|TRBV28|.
TGTGCCAGCCGGAGCCCGGGTAGGGAAAAACTGTTTTTT
CASRSPGREKLFF
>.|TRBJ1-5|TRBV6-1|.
TGTGCCAGCAGATCATCAGGGTCGGGCAATCAGCCCCAGCATTTT
CASRSSGSGNQPQHF
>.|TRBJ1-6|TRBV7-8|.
TGTGCCAGCAGCTCCGGGAACCATAATTCACCCCTCCACTTT
CASSSGNHNSPLHF
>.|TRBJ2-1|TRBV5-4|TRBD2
TGTGCCAGCTCGGGGCTAGCGGGGAACTATGAGCAGTTCTTC
CASSGLAGNYEQFF
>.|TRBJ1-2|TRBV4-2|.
TGTGCCAGCAGCCAAGCTACACAGGGAGTAGGGTATGGCTACACCTTC
CASSQATQGVGYGYTF
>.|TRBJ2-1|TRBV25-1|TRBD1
TGTGCCAGCAGTGACCTGACGGGACAGGGCTACAATGAGCAGTTCTTC
CASSDLTGQGYNEQFF
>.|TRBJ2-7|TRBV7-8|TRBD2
TGTGCCAGCAGCCTTGGACTAGCGGGAACCTACGAGCAGTACTTC
CASSLGLAGTYEQYF
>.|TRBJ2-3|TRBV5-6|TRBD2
TGTGCCAGCAGCTTGCCCAGCGGGAATCGAGATACGCAGTATTTT
CASSLPSGNRDTQYF
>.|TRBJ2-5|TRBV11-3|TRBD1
TGTGCCAGCAGCTTAGGAGGACAGGGGCTCAGCCAGACCCAGTACTTC
CASSLGGQGLSQTQYF
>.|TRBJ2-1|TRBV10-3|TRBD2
TGTGCCATCCTTCAGAGCGGGAGGGCCGGGGGCCACAATGAGCAGTTCTTC
CAILQSGRAGGHNEQFF
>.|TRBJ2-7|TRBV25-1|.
TGTGCCAGCAGTGAATTTCGGGTTTCCGAGCAGTACTTC
CASSEFRVSEQYF
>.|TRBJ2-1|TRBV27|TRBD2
TGTGCCAGCAGACCTTGGACTAGCGGGAGAGGATCCTACAATGAGCAGTTCTTC
CASRPWTSGRGSYNEQFF
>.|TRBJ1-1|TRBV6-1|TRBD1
TGTGCCAGCAGGACAGGGTTCAACACTGAAGCTTTCTTT
CASRTGFNTEAFF
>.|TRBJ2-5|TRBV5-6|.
TGTGCCAGCAGCTCCACTCTTTCTGGGCTACTTACAGTCTGGGAGACCCAGTACTTC
CASSSTLSGLLTVWETQYF
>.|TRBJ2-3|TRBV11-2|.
TGTGCCAGCAGCTTAGGACGCGAGGCAGATACGCAGTATTTT
CASSLGREADTQYF
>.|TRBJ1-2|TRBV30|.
TGTGCCTGGAGTGTAGGGGAGGGTTGGGGCTACACCTTC
CAWSVGEGWGYTF
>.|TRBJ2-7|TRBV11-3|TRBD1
TGTGCCAGCAGCTCCCGACAGGGGCTCGAGCAGTACTTC
CASSSRQGLEQYF
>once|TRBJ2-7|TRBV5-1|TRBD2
TGCGCCAGCAGCAGTACTAGCGGGAGAGGTGAGCAGTACTTC
CASSSTSGRGEQYF
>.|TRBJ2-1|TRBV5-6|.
TGTGCCAGCGTACCACAGGGTCATGAGCAGTTCTTC
CASVPQGHEQFF
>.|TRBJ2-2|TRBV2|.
TGTGCCAGCAAGGGGGTTAACACCGGGGAGCTGTTTTTT
CASKGVNTGELFF
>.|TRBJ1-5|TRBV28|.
TGTGCCAGCAAGCGGGCAGATAGCAATCAGCCCCAGCATTTT
CASKRADSNQPQHF
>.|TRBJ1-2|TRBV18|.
TGTGCCAGCTCTGAGGGGGATGGCTACACCTTC
CASSEGDGYTF
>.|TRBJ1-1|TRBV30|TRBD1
TGTGCCTGGAGACAGGGGATAGAAGCTTTCTTT
CAWRQGIEAFF
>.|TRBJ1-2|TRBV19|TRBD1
TGTGCCAGTAGTCTCATGGGACAGGGGATGGCAATCTATGGCTACACCTTC
CASSLMGQGMAIYGYTF
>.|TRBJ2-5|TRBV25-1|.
TGTGCCAGCAGTGAATTTGGTGAGGAGACCCAGTACTTC
CASSEFGEETQYF
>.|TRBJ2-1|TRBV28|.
TGTGCCAGCAGTTTGTCCGTCTCCTACAATGAGCAGTTCTTC
CASSLSVSYNEQFF
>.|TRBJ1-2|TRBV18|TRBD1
TGTGCCAGCTCACCACTAGGCGGAGGGGGCAACTATGGCTACACCTTC
CASSPLGGGGNYGYTF
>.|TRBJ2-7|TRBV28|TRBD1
TGTGCCAGCATTCCCGGTCCCCGGGACAGGATCTACGAGCAGTACTTC
CASIPGPRDRIYEQYF
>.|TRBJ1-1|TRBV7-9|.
TGTGCCAGCAGCTTAGCCAGAATGAACACTGAAGCTTTCTTT
CASSLARMNTEAFF
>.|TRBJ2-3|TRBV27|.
TGTGCCAGCAGTTTCGGGAGACAGGGCTTCACAGATACGCAGTATTTT
CASSFGRQGFTDTQYF
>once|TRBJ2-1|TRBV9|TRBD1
TGTGCCAGCAGCGTAGGCGGGACAGGGGGCAGGAATGAGCAGTTCTTC
CASSVGGTGGRNEQFF